A single sample gave rise to the 18 T cell receptor beta chains below, sequenced in a study of blood T cell repertoires in COVID-19. The protocol was immunoSEQ multiplex PCR, while the TCRdb copy is restricted to in-frame clones and leaves out a portion. Of some 60,000 clones listed, around 83% are singletons. The sample taken for sequencing was peripheral blood. The receptor source for this set is a man aged 50-59 years with COVID-19, enrolled during active disease.

The gene calls are TRBV2 and TRBJ2-5; D is undetermined. The germline V gene encodes CDR1 SNHLY and CDR2 FYNNEI. Trimming took off 7 bases at V and 4 bases at J, with 10 bases between the two ends. The CDR3 spans 12 residues. In DNA, the CDR3 is TGTGCCAGCACCCCCATGTCAGAGACCCAGTACTTC. This codes for CASTPMSETQYF.

The genes are TRBV6-5 and TRBJ2-1, with D hard to call. The CDR3 loop spans 14 amino acids. In germline, CDR1 is MNHEY, CDR2 SVGAGI. Trimming stripped 4 bases from V and 0 bases from J, with 7 bases between. CDR3 DNA sequence: TGTGCCAGCAGTTCTACGCCCTCCTACAATGAGCAGTTCTTC. This sequence encodes CASSSTPSYNEQFF.

The J gene is TRBJ2-3, the V gene TRBV6-6; 13 bases align to TRBD2. The J segment lost 0 bases and the V segment lost 5 bases, leaving 8 bases of the junction unmatched. Germline loops: CDR1 MNHNY, CDR2 SVGAGI (reference sequence). The CDR3 runs to 18 residues. The CDR3 loop is CASSRTSGGDASTDTQYF. In nucleotides, the CDR3 is TGTGCCAGCAGTCGGACTAGCGGGGGAGACGCTAGCACAGATACGCAGTATTTT.

The chain joins TRBV20-1 to TRBJ2-5; TRBD2 matches at 8 bases. Germline V lookup: CDR1 DFQATT, CDR2 SNEGSKA (reference sequence). The CDR3 is made up of 15 amino acids. The ends lost 3 bases at V and 5 bases at J; junction bases unmatched: 11. The CDR3 region is CSASAGTGGMETQYF. In nucleotides, the CDR3 is TGCAGTGCTAGTGCCGGGACGGGAGGGATGGAGACCCAGTACTTC.

The chain joins TRBV7-2 to TRBJ1-1, with a possible D match to TRBD1 (6 bases). Germline CDR1 SGHTA, CDR2 FQGNSA. This CDR3 has 15 amino acids. V dropped 5 bases and J dropped 0 bases, with 13 bases sitting between them. DNA of the CDR3: TGTGCCAGCAGCAGAGTGGGGGCCCTGAACACTGAAGCTTTCTTT. Translated, it gives CASSRVGALNTEAFF.

J is TRBJ1-1 and V is TRBV2; tentatively, D is TRBD1 (6 bases). Trimming removed 5 bases at V and 3 bases at J, with 19 bases between. CDR1 SNHLY and CDR2 FYNNEI come from the germline V gene. The CDR3 contains 16 residues. CDR3 in DNA: TGTGCCAGCAGTTCGGCCAGGGGATTGAGTTACACTGAAGCTTTCTTT. Translating gives CASSSARGLSYTEAFF.

This clone was detected only once. The chain combines TRBV13 with TRBJ2-7; a possible D gene is TRBD1 (6 bases). The CDR3 spans 16 residues. Trimming removed 3 bases at V and 2 bases at J, with 17 bases between. The germline V gene encodes CDR1 PRHDT and CDR2 FYEKMQ (reference sequence). The CDR3 spells CASSFLGGQKTYEQYF. In nucleotides, the CDR3 is TGTGCCAGCAGCTTTCTGGGCGGACAGAAAACCTACGAGCAGTACTTC.

The J gene is TRBJ2-1, the V gene TRBV28, with TRBD2 matching over 7 bases. V dropped 5 bases and J dropped 8; count of bases not matched to a gene: 6. The CDR3 has 13 amino acids. Germline assignment: CDR1 MDHEN and CDR2 SYDVKM. CDR3 in DNA: TGTGCCAGCAGTGGGACTACCAAACATGAGCAGTTCTTC. It specifies CASSGTTKHEQFF.

Notes on this clone: One end of the junction fails to match germline, which may point to a read error. The chain recombines TRBV7-2 with TRBJ2-7, with 7 bases that match TRBD2. There are 16 residues in the CDR3. Germline V gene lookup returns CDR1 SGHTA and CDR2 FQGNSA. CDR3 DNA: TGTGCCAGCAGCCTAGCGGCTGCAGGTCCCTCCTACGAGCAGTACTTC. It encodes CASSLAAAGPSYEQYF.

CDR3: CASSIWTGPNNEQFF. The CDR3 nucleotides are TGCGCCAGCAGCATCTGGACAGGACCTAACAATGAGCAGTTCTTC. The genes are TRBV5-1 and TRBJ2-1, with 7 positions matching TRBD1. Losses at the gene ends were 4 bases for V and 5 bases for J; bases not matched to a gene: 9. Germline V gene lookup returns CDR1 SGHRS and CDR2 YFSETQ. The CDR3 sequence is 15 residues long.

The V and J genes are TRBV7-3 and TRBJ1-2; the match to TRBD1 covers 9 bases. The germline V gene has CDR1 SGHTA and CDR2 FQGTGA. Trimming cost V 9 bases and J 4 bases; bases outside gene matches: 6. The CDR3 spans 13 residues. CDR3 in DNA: TGTGCCAGTGGGACAGGGTATACCTATGGCTACACCTTC. The encoded protein is CASGTGYTYGYTF.

This chain links TRBV2 with TRBJ1-5, with D unclear. CDR1 and CDR2 (germline): SNHLY, FYNNEI. This CDR3 contains 14 residues. V was cut by 6 bases and J by 0 bases, with 9 bases left in between. The CDR3 region is CASSLGNSNQPQHF. In DNA, the CDR3 is TGTGCCAGCAGCCTCGGTAATAGCAATCAGCCCCAGCATTTT.

This sequence joins TRBV7-8 and TRBJ2-2; 8 bases are a match to TRBD1. J lost 1 base, V lost 4 bases, and 2 bases had no gene match. This CDR3 is built from 15 residues. Per the germline V gene, CDR1 is SGHVS and CDR2 is FQNEAQ. CDR3 amino acids: CASSWDRLNTGELFF. Here the CDR3 DNA reads TGTGCCAGCAGCTGGGACAGGCTGAACACCGGGGAGCTGTTTTTT.

The chain joins TRBV5-4 to TRBJ1-2; possibly TRBD1 for D (5 bases). This CDR3 is built from 13 residues. Per germline, CDR1 SGHNT and CDR2 YYREEE (reference sequence). The V end lost 5 bases, the J end lost 1 base, and 9 bases lay between the germline ends. The CDR3 sequence is CASSYDSNYGYTF. The CDR3 bases are TGTGCCAGCAGTTACGACAGTAACTATGGCTACACCTTC.

DNA of the CDR3: TGTGCCAGCTGCGCGTCCGGACAGGCCTACGAGCAGTACTTC. This codes for CASCASGQAYEQYF. The chain recombines TRBV28 with TRBJ2-7, with 7 nucleotides matching TRBD1. The J segment lost 2 bases and the V segment lost 8 bases, leaving 9 bases of the junction unmatched. CDR1 and CDR2 (germline): MDHEN, SYDVKM. The CDR3 length is 14 residues.

The chain links TRBV30 to TRBJ2-3; TRBD1 is a possible D gene (5 bases). V shed 0 bases and J shed 4 bases, with 11 bases lying between them. This CDR3 is 14 amino acids long. Germline-derived CDR1 and CDR2 are GTSNPN and SVGIG (reference sequence). In DNA form, the CDR3 reads TGTGCCTGGAGTGTACGCAGGGTACCAGATACGCAGTATTTT. Translated, it gives CAWSVRRVPDTQYF.

This sequence joins TRBV5-1 and TRBJ1-1; weak D call: TRBD1 (6 bases). Germline loops: CDR1 SGHRS, CDR2 YFSETQ. The CDR3 totals 16 residues. The V and J ends lost 4 bases and 5 bases respectively, with 21 bases between them. The CDR3 coding sequence is TGCGCCAGCAGCCCTCGTGGCAGGGGAATGAGGACTGAAGCTTTCTTT. Translated: CASSPRGRGMRTEAFF.

This chain connects TRBV10-2 to TRBJ2-7; 11 nucleotides line up with TRBD1. Unmatched junction bases numbered 4, after V lost 0 bases and J lost 6 bases. The CDR3 sequence is 15 residues long. Per the germline V gene, CDR1 is WSHSY and CDR2 is SAAADI. CDR3 in amino acids: CASSESGTGGSEQYF. Written as DNA, the CDR3 is TGCGCCAGCAGTGAGTCGGGGACAGGGGGATCCGAGCAGTACTTC.